These T cell receptor beta chains were read from a single sample in a study of post-analysis software for immune sequencing data. MiXCR, applied by TCRdb to the PCR reads, yields one record per CDR3 protein. The data contain 750,000 to 950,000 distinct CDR3 sequences, approximately 50% of them seen just once; the ten biggest clones take up 4.6%. The sample was blood. Source of these receptors: a girl aged 5-17 years with multiple sclerosis. The CDR3 runs from the conserved cysteine through the conserved F or W. Fields, in order: D gene, V gene, clone size, J gene, CDR3 DNA, CDR3 protein. D genes are given only for firm matches. A row's size may be missing; if present it is once, few, many or a size class.

NA	TRBV29-1	few	TRBJ2-7	TGCAGCGTTGGAGAAGGACGGACCTACGAGCAGTACTTC	CSVGEGRTYEQYF
NA	TRBV7-2	NA	TRBJ2-1	TGTGCCAGCAGCGCCCGGGCTTACAATGAGCAGTTCTTC	CASSARAYNEQFF
NA	TRBV20-1	NA	TRBJ1-1	TGCAGTGCTAGACGACCGGGACTCCAGAACACTGAAGCTTTCTTT	CSARRPGLQNTEAFF
NA	TRBV7-3	NA	TRBJ1-1	TGTGCCAGCAGCTTAGGTTCTTGGACTCCTCCCGGAGAAGCTTTCTTT	CASSLGSWTPPGEAFF
NA	TRBV29-1	few	TRBJ2-7	TGCAGCGTTTCCGTCTCCTCTCCCAACGAGCAGTACTTC	CSVSVSSPNEQYF
NA	TRBV5-1	NA	TRBJ2-3	TGCGCCAGCGGCTTGGGGGTGACAGCGATCACAGATACGCAGTATTTT	CASGLGVTAITDTQYF
NA	TRBV20-1	few	TRBJ2-5	TGCAGTGCTAGAACCCCCTCGACTAGGTCGGAGACCCAGTACTTC	CSARTPSTRSETQYF
TRBD2	TRBV29-1	few	TRBJ2-5	TGCAGCGTTAACGCGGGGGGTGGAGAGACCCAGTACTTC	CSVNAGGGETQYF
NA	TRBV12-3/TRBV12-4	few	TRBJ2-5	TGTGCCAGCCGTCCCGGGCGGGGCCCCAGCCAAGAGACCCAGTACTTC	CASRPGRGPSQETQYF
NA	TRBV6-6	NA	TRBJ2-1	TGTGCCAGCAGTTACATCTCCCTGGGGAACAATGAGCAGTTCTTC	CASSYISLGNNEQFF
TRBD2	TRBV2	NA	TRBJ2-5	TGTGCCAGCAGTGAAACCACCGGGGGGCAAGAGACCCAGTACTTC	CASSETTGGQETQYF
NA	TRBV20-1	NA	TRBJ1-2	TGCAGGGGGCAGACTAACTATGGCTACACCTTC	CRGQTNYGYTF
TRBD1	TRBV7-9	NA	TRBJ2-1	TGTGCCAGCAGCTCCTCCGCGAGAACAGGGGCGGTATACAATGAGCAGTTCTTC	CASSSSARTGAVYNEQFF
TRBD2	TRBV6-5	NA	TRBJ2-5	TGTGCCAGCAGTTACTCGGGGCTAGCGGAACAACAAGAGACCCAGTACTTC	CASSYSGLAEQQETQYF
TRBD1	TRBV27	NA	TRBJ1-4	TGTGCCAGCAGTTTGTTTAGTCCGGGACAGATTAATGAAAAACTGTTTTTT	CASSLFSPGQINEKLFF
NA	TRBV4-1	NA	TRBJ1-2	TGCGCCAGCAGCCAAGATAGTGGCAGGGCCTATGGCTACACCTTC	CASSQDSGRAYGYTF
TRBD2	TRBV12-3/TRBV12-4	NA	TRBJ2-1	TGTGCCAGCTGGGGCGGGGGGTATGAGCAGTTCTTC	CASWGGGYEQFF
NA	TRBV7-6	few	TRBJ1-2	TGTGCCAGCAGCTTAGGGGTTACGGCTGGCTACACCTTC	CASSLGVTAGYTF
NA	TRBV6-6	NA	TRBJ2-5	TGTGCCAGCAGTTACTCGCCACCACAGTACCAAGAGACCCAGTACTTC	CASSYSPPQYQETQYF
NA	TRBV6-2/TRBV6-3	few	TRBJ2-7	TGTGCCAGCAGTCCAGGCCACAAGACCTACGAGCAGTACTTC	CASSPGHKTYEQYF
NA	TRBV6-6	NA	TRBJ2-7	TGTGCCAGCAGTTACCATCAGGAGTACGAGCAGTACTTC	CASSYHQEYEQYF
TRBD1	TRBV6-6	few	TRBJ2-7	TGTGCCAGCAGTTACTCGAACAGGGGGCGCAGCGAGCAGTACTTC	CASSYSNRGRSEQYF